The following is a T cell receptor beta chain sequence with its context. This specimen belongs to a study of blood T cell repertoires in COVID-19. Clones were read by immunoSEQ multiplex PCR, and TCRdb kept only the in-frame ones, dropping some. The table includes over 250,000 clones, approximately 86% detected once. The sample comprised peripheral blood. The clonotype originates from a man in his forties who had recovered from COVID-19.

The CDR3 is CASSFREGRGYTF. Written as DNA, the CDR3 is TGTGCCAGCAGTTTCAGGGAGGGTCGTGGCTACACCTTC. The rearrangement links TRBV27 to TRBJ1-2; TRBD1 might be the D (5 bases). The germline V gene has CDR1 MNHEY and CDR2 SMNVEV (reference sequence). The CDR3 is 13 amino acids. The germline V and J ends were trimmed by 3 bases and 7 bases, with 12 bases remaining between them.